This TCR beta chain derives from a study of shared clonotypes between healthy human individuals (TCRdb year 2020). Study-level background: Three men and two women, aged 18 to 49 years, made up the cohort. To increase sequencing depth and limit assay-specific biases, TCR repertoire library preparation and sequencing were carried out by different laboratories using diverse techniques. Each donor's leukapheresis produced roughly between roughly 0.94 and 9.5 billion PBMCs. Per donor, three plates each were used for CD4 naive and CD4 memory, two for CD8 naive, and one for CD8 memory. Blood TCR repertoires of about 5 healthy adults were deeply sequenced to estimate repertoire size and the extent of clonotype sharing between individuals. Results and caveats for the whole study, not just this receptor: Sampling was restricted to blood, and TCR repertoires in tissues likely differ from the TCR repertoires found in blood. Clonotypes shared by all four sorted-subset donors showed higher generation probabilities than non-shared clonotypes. Estimated clonotype richness was generally larger for naive than for memory subsets. Even with the large sequencing depth, rarefaction of the sorted-subset datasets indicated that sequencing was incomplete. Because the study included a small number of donors, the genetic and exposure-history diversity represented was limited. Pairwise subsampling indicated that sequencing depth was expected to affect the degree of clonotype sharing among donors. When four donors were compared, the shared fraction of clonotypes was about 5% for naive CD4, 3.5% to 4% for naive CD8, more than 2% for memory CD4, and less than 0.45% for memory CD8.

Using the deep immunoSEQ assay, TCR CDR3 regions were amplified from genomic DNA by multiplex PCR. Genomic DNA extracted from each cell subset was distributed evenly over all wells of several immunoSEQ 96-well plates, and each plate served as one replicate. Each replicate PCR for sorted subsets received 150 to 250 ng genomic DNA, equal to about 30,000 T cell genomes. The purified libraries were quantified using a Qubit 3.0 fluorometer, sized with a Bioanalyzer 2100, and then quantified again using the KAPA Library Quantification kit. Every immunoSEQ 96-well plate was sequenced on a dedicated single-read 150-cycle Illumina NextSeq 550 flow cell. Processing in the source paper ran as follows. Because the immunoSEQ output held only junctional sequences and lacked quality scores, the filtering could not match the filtering applied to full-length reads. Sequences were annotated with PyIR, a Python wrapper for IgBLAST v1.9, using IMGT germline references to assign V/J genes and CDR3. Reads with weak V/J assignments (E-value above 1e-6), missing CDR3, stop codons, out-of-frame junctions, or ambiguous translated residues were removed. V3J clonotypes were defined as sequences sharing the same inferred V gene, J gene, and CDR3 amino acid sequence. Percentage overlap between repertoires was computed as shared unique clonotypes divided by the size of the smaller repertoire. Richness of each repertoire was evaluated using RTK rarefaction, the Chao1 estimator, and Recon v2.1 estimates of unobserved clonotypes. For all TCRbeta clonotypes obtained by the gDNA method from four donors, generation probabilities were computed with OLGA. The table comes from immuneACCESS by way of TCRdb, which keeps in-frame sequences with V and J called. Part of the clones is missing from these tables; in studies checked, under half for an unresolved V gene and the rest for unknown reasons. The D gene and trimming were derived from the DNA, and the V and J assignments and clone size from that table. In all, the sample holds 550,000 to 850,000 clones, and 55% to 80% of those were seen once. Of the sample, under 2% is held by the ten largest clones.

As to this clone: Its target antigen remains unknown. Per-nucleotide qualities are absent, and no much larger clonotype sits a single base away.

Donors were healthy HIV-negative adults with no recently reported acute infections or vaccinations. Every donor was a Caucasian adult residing in Nashville, Tennessee, USA. CD4+ T cells were enriched by magnetic negative selection, after which naive cells were positively selected on CD45RA and the negative fraction was taken as the memory subset. Blood was collected by leukapheresis, and PBMCs were isolated by Ficoll-Histopaque density gradient centrifugation and then cryopreserved in liquid nitrogen vapor phase. Analytical flow cytometry was used to check the purity and quantity of each magnetically sorted T cell population. Genomic DNA was isolated from each sorted fraction and quantified by UV absorbance on a Nanodrop 2000c. V is pared back by 5 bases and J by 1 base, with 10 bases lying between the germline termini. The CDR3 measures 14 amino acids from cysteine to phenylalanine. Left in the record is the CDR3 DNA by itself, 42 bases read in frame from the first base. The CDR1 and CDR2 encoded by the germline V gene are SGHRS and YFSETQ.

The source of this sequence is a woman in her twenties or thirties in good health. This chain is built from TRBV5-1 and TRBJ1-3; no D gene can be assigned with confidence. The source material was memory CD4+ T cells sorted from blood. This sample's cell subset or site label indicates: CD45RA-negative fraction. The nucleotides read TGCGCCAGCAGGGGATATGGGTCTGGAAACACCATATATTTT. This codes for CASRGYGSGNTIYF.